This passage covers 15 T cell receptor beta chains from one sample sequenced in a study of PD-1 blockade in classical Hodgkin lymphoma. Sequencing was performed with immunoSEQ multiplex PCR; in TCRdb, only in-frame clones are kept and a portion is missing. The sample consists of tens of thousands of clones, approximately 76% of them appearing once. Time point of the sample: cycle 4 day 1 (C4D1), after more than five weeks of nivolumab. Each patient experienced a relapse that followed autologous stem cell transplantation, and brentuximab vedotin exposure varied. The material sequenced was peripheral blood mononuclear cells (PBMCs), taken before the fourth cycle of nivolumab. The receptor set was obtained from a human donor with classical Hodgkin lymphoma.

V gene TRBV6-1 combines with J gene TRBJ2-2, with D perhaps TRBD2 (6 bases). This CDR3 contains 11 residues. The V gene's germline CDR1 is MNHNS and CDR2 SASEGT. Between the trimmed V and J ends, which lost 10 bases and 9 bases, there was a span of 12 bases. The CDR3 DNA reads TGTGCCACGTTTCGGGAGTGGGAGCTGTTTTTT. It is translated as CATFREWELFF.

The chain employs TRBV30 and TRBJ2-5, with D unclear. Between the trimmed V and J ends, which lost 5 bases and 5 bases, there was a span of 12 bases. Looked up from germline, CDR1 is GTSNPN and CDR2 is SVGIG (reference sequence). The CDR3 has 12 amino acids. The CDR3 is CAWSTVGETQYF. The CDR3 DNA reads as TGTGCCTGGTCCACGGTTGGTGAGACCCAGTACTTC.

This clone was found a few times. The CDR3 DNA is TGTGCCAGCAGCAAAAGCACAGATACGCAGTATTTT. Its translation is CASSKSTDTQYF. The rearrangement links TRBV2 to TRBJ2-3; D not certain. Germline loops: CDR1 SNHLY, CDR2 FYNNEI. The CDR3 is 12 amino acids. V was trimmed by 6 bases and J by 0 bases, leaving 4 bases between them.

V usage is TRBV18 and J usage is TRBJ1-2; 10 nucleotides align to TRBD1. With 2 bases clipped from V and 8 bases from J, the junction kept 5 bases outside the gene matches. CDR1 is KGHSH and CDR2 is LQKENI in the germline V gene. CDR3 length: 14 amino acids. In DNA, the CDR3 is TGTGCCAGCTCACCAGAGGGACAGGGGAGCGGCTACACCTTC. Amino acids: CASSPEGQGSGYTF.

The V and J genes are TRBV7-9 and TRBJ2-1, with a possible D match to TRBD2 (5 bases). With 5 bases removed from V and 7 bases from J, the gap between germline ends came to 21 bases. Germline V CDR1 and CDR2: SEHNR, FQNEAQ (reference sequence). The CDR3 is 16 residues long. CDR3 sequence: CASSPFDRDLGNEQFF. As DNA, the CDR3 is TGTGCCAGCAGCCCCTTCGACCGGGATCTTGGAAATGAGCAGTTCTTC.

This chain connects TRBV6-1 to TRBJ1-4; the match to TRBD1 covers 7 bases. CDR1 is MNHNS and CDR2 is SASEGT in the germline V gene. There are 17 residues in the CDR3. The ends lost 4 bases at V and 0 bases at J; junction bases unmatched: 8. Here the CDR3 reads CASSVDRDRTTNEKLFF. In nucleotides, the CDR3 is TGTGCCAGCAGTGTCGACCGGGACAGAACAACTAATGAAAAACTGTTTTTT.

This chain uses TRBV28 with TRBJ2-5; 8 nucleotides align to TRBD1. The V and J ends lost 3 bases and 2 bases, in that order; junction bases with no gene match: 5. Germline loops: CDR1 MDHEN, CDR2 SYDVKM. The CDR3 has 15 residues. As DNA, the CDR3 is TGTGCCAGCAGTTTCCAGGACAGGGTACAAGAGACCCAGTACTTC. Amino acids: CASSFQDRVQETQYF.

This clone was detected only a few times. The chain recombines TRBV2 with TRBJ1-3; 7 nucleotides line up with TRBD1. The CDR3 extends over 15 amino acids. Germline V gene lookup returns CDR1 SNHLY and CDR2 FYNNEI. Trimming took 5 bases from V and 3 from J; bases not matched to a gene: 7. The CDR3 region has the DNA TGTGCCAGCAGTTTTTTTACAGGGGATGGAAACACCATATATTTT. Amino acids: CASSFFTGDGNTIYF.

This chain uses TRBV29-1 with TRBJ2-7, with D perhaps TRBD2 (5 bases). CDR3 length: 14 residues. Per germline, CDR1 SQVTM and CDR2 ANQGSEA. Trimming took 4 bases from V and 7 from J, leaving 20 bases between them. The CDR3 region is CSVADRGLRREQYF. CDR3 nucleotides: TGCAGCGTTGCGGACCGCGGGTTACGACGGGAGCAGTACTTC.

V and J are TRBV6-1 and TRBJ1-2; D possibly corresponds to TRBD1 (5 bases). This CDR3 spans 14 amino acids. With 6 bases removed from V and 4 bases from J, the gap between germline ends came to 15 bases. Germline V CDR1 and CDR2: MNHNS, SASEGT. The CDR3 sequence: CASSPPGRVYGYTF. The CDR3, as DNA: TGTGCCAGCAGCCCCCCGGGACGGGTCTATGGCTACACCTTC.

This clone was detected once. The gene calls are TRBV9 and TRBJ2-2; 7 nucleotides match TRBD2. Germline trimming cut 4 bases from V and 3 bases from J; bases unmatched to any gene: 9. The CDR3 is made up of 16 amino acids. Germline V gives CDR1 SGDLS, CDR2 YYNGEE. The CDR3 nucleotides read TGTGCCAGCAGCCCACGGACTAGTAGTGACACCGGGGAGCTGTTTTTT. This translates into CASSPRTSSDTGELFF.

This clone was found a few times. The chain joins TRBV7-8 to TRBJ2-1; 8 nucleotides agree with TRBD2. CDR1 and CDR2 from the germline V gene are SGHVS and FQNEAQ. V dropped 5 bases and J dropped 5; count of bases not matched to a gene: 5. The CDR3 sequence is 14 residues long. The CDR3 region is CASSQRLANNEQFF. The DNA for the CDR3 is TGTGCCAGCAGCCAGAGACTAGCGAACAATGAGCAGTTCTTC.

This clone appeared once. The gene calls are TRBV7-8 and TRBJ2-7; maybe TRBD1 (6 bases). Trimming took off 4 bases at V and 2 bases at J, with 15 bases between the two ends. Germline V lookup: CDR1 SGHVS, CDR2 FQNEAQ. The CDR3 consists of 15 residues. The CDR3 sequence is CASSYLADRPYEQYF. The CDR3, as DNA: TGTGCCAGCAGCTACCTTGCCGACAGGCCCTACGAGCAGTACTTC.

This clone was detected only a few times. The CDR3 region has the DNA TGCGCCAGCAGCCAAAGGGAGGGGCCCACAGATACGCAGTATTTT. Translating it yields CASSQREGPTDTQYF. The rearrangement uses TRBV4-3 and TRBJ2-3, with 7 bases matching TRBD2. Germline loops: CDR1 LGHNA, CDR2 YSLEER. Trimming removed 2 bases from V and 2 bases from J; junction bases left unmatched: 4. CDR3 length equals 15 residues.

CDR3: CASSPPGTAGTGELFF. CDR3 coding DNA: TGTGCCAGCAGCCCACCCGGGACAGCTGGAACCGGGGAGCTGTTTTTT. V gene TRBV7-3 combines with J gene TRBJ2-2; 7 nucleotides line up with TRBD1. Unmatched junction bases numbered 11, after V lost 5 bases and J lost 5 bases. Germline loops: CDR1 SGHTA, CDR2 FQGTGA. The CDR3 has 16 residues.